This is a list of T cell receptor beta chains from one sample in a study of Ad26.COV2.S vaccination and SARS-CoV-2 variants. Using immunoSEQ multiplex PCR, the repertoire was profiled, and TCRdb retains in-frame clones only, with some absent. The repertoire holds around 400,000 clones, with 80% to 90% as singletons. The sample was peripheral blood, taken in a trial of Ad26.COV2.S vaccine versus placebo. These receptors originate from a person between 18 and 60 years old who received the Ad26.COV2.S COVID-19 vaccine or a placebo. CDR3s include the opening cysteine and the closing phenylalanine or tryptophan. The D gene is left open where the match is weak. Expanded clones are given a class, and other clones once, few, many or no size at all.

j_gene	d_gene	v_gene	abundance	CDR3aa	CDR3nt
TRBJ2-3	TRBD2	TRBV5-4	-	CASSPGLAKDTQYF	TGTGCCAGCAGCCCGGGACTAGCGAAAGATACGCAGTATTTT
TRBJ1-3	-	TRBV7-2	-	CASSYAPLRFSGNTIYF	TGTGCCAGCAGCTATGCCCCCCTGAGATTCTCTGGAAACACCATATATTTT
TRBJ1-3	-	TRBV2	-	CASSEWSGLNGNTIYF	TGTGCCAGCAGTGAATGGTCAGGGCTAAATGGAAACACCATATATTTT
TRBJ2-5	-	TRBV3-1/TRBV3-2	-	CASGGLEETQYF	TGTGCCAGCGGGGGGCTCGAAGAGACCCAGTACTTC
TRBJ1-2	-	TRBV6-2/TRBV6-3	-	CASSYYEGYTF	TGTGCCAGCAGTTACTACGAAGGCTACACCTTC
TRBJ1-2	TRBD1	TRBV6-5	few	CASSSSQGAVGGYTF	TGTGCCAGCAGTTCTTCACAGGGGGCGGTCGGCGGCTACACCTTC
TRBJ2-5	TRBD2	TRBV5-4	-	CASSLGGTSREETQYF	TGTGCCAGCAGCTTGGGGGGGACTAGCCGAGAAGAGACCCAGTACTTC
TRBJ2-7	-	TRBV6-2/TRBV6-3	-	CASSATRSNLGSYEQYF	TGTGCCAGCAGCGCTACGAGAAGCAATCTGGGATCCTACGAGCAGTACTTC
TRBJ2-3	-	TRBV18	-	CASSPPRATTDTQYF	TGTGCCAGCTCACCACCCCGGGCCACCACAGATACGCAGTATTTT
TRBJ2-5	-	TRBV9	-	CASSVGPKETQYF	TGTGCCAGCAGTGTCGGCCCCAAAGAGACCCAGTACTTC
TRBJ1-1	TRBD1	TRBV6-5	-	CASSYGRGIEAFF	TGTGCCAGCAGTTACGGCAGGGGGATTGAAGCTTTCTTT
TRBJ2-7	TRBD2	TRBV11-2	-	CASSLFGTSGAF	TGTGCCAGCAGCTTATTCGGGACTAGCGGAGCCTTC
TRBJ2-2	TRBD2	TRBV4-1	-	CASSPHSGKPGELFF	TGCGCCAGCAGCCCCCATAGCGGGAAGCCCGGGGAGCTGTTTTTT
TRBJ1-2	-	TRBV19	-	CASSTTQEGPFVGYTF	TGTGCCAGTAGTACCACGCAAGAGGGGCCGTTCGTTGGCTACACCTTC
TRBJ2-3	-	TRBV27	-	CASSLRDTQYF	TGTGCCAGCAGTTTGCGGGATACGCAGTATTTT